This T cell receptor beta chain was sequenced during a study of post-analysis software for immune sequencing data. On the study more broadly: Included courses were relapsing-remitting and secondary progressive multiple sclerosis; progressive-relapsing multiple sclerosis was also included.

For this clonotype: Its antigen remains unknown.

Libraries were made from TCR beta cDNA, and they carried unique molecular identifiers. The source material, 1 to 10 million T cells, gave rise to roughly 0.5 million cDNA molecules. TCRdb re-analysed the PCR reads in MiXCR, keeping a single row per CDR3 protein. The repertoire holds about 760,000 distinct CDR3 sequences, with 25% to 30% as singletons. Notes on the study in general: Co-batched samples clustered tightly together by F measure. Controls had lower frequencies than patients of four or five TRBV segments, which included TRBV5-6, TRBV5-1 and TRBV20-1.

Germline V CDR1 and CDR2: DFQATT, SNEGSKA (reference sequence). This CDR3 is 12 amino acids long. The V and J ends lost 5 bases and 11 bases, in that order; junction bases with no gene match: 10. Sequenced sample: blood. V and J are TRBV20-1 and TRBJ2-5; 8 bases match TRBD1. The TCR was taken from a girl aged 5 to 17 with multiple sclerosis. CDR3 in DNA: TGCAGTGCTCAGGGGGCGGCGCCTCAGCAGTACTTC. The encoded protein is CSAQGAAPQQYF.